The clone carrying this T cell receptor beta chain was seen ten or more times. The antigen is not known. These data come from a study of quantifying T cell responses using KT2 cells. For the study at large: TCR alpha and beta constant-region primers primed reverse transcription of RNA. Study outcomes and limitations: Detection of KT2 sequences held at the lowest tested level, about one cell per 100,000 PBMC.

The cDNA 3' end received a ligated oligonucleotide with a UMI. An equimolar mix of RC1.1 and RC1.2 primed the beta chain across TRBC1 and TRBC2. Starting with the second PCR, alpha and beta TCR chains went through separate processing. TCRdb reprocessed the UMI-ligation and nested PCR reads via MiXCR and lists one record per CDR3 protein. The sample lists about 33,000 distinct CDR3 sequences; 9% to 12% were seen once. Germline CDR1 reads LGHDT; CDR2 reads YNNKEL (reference sequence). This CDR3 contains 11 residues. The germline V and J ends were trimmed by 1 base and 6 bases, with 4 bases remaining between them.

The sequencing input was PBMCs spiked with cells of the T cell clone KT2. The chain links TRBV3-1 to TRBJ2-7; unclear D gene. The clonotype comes from a human donor. CDR3 region: CASSQGVEQYF. As DNA, the CDR3 is TGTGCCAGCAGCCAAGGGGTCGAGCAGTACTTC.